This T cell receptor beta chain was identified in a study of regulatory T cells in long-lasting Graves disease. Study-wide context: Over 5 years on antithyroid drugs plus positive TSH receptor antibodies marked Graves' disease as persistent.

This CDR3 has 14 amino acids. Germline V gives CDR1 SNHLY, CDR2 FYNNEI. V lost 7 bases and J lost 7; bases outside the gene matches: 9. TCR beta libraries were built with iRepertoire HTBI primers and Arm-PCR of CDR3 regions. One entry per CDR3 protein results from TCRdb running MiXCR on the multiplex PCR reads. Found here are hundreds of thousands of distinct CDR3 sequences, 25% to 35% of them singletons; the top ten hold roughly 41%. The time point is: persistent/refractory GD, antithyroid drugs over 5 years with positive TRAb. The TCR library was prepared using RNA isolated from PBMCs. Sequenced here: peripheral blood mononuclear cells (PBMCs), sampled when the disease was refractory, from a patient treated with antithyroid drugs. J is TRBJ1-4 and V is TRBV2; 7 bases are shared with TRBD1. This receptor was obtained from a female donor with Graves disease. The CDR3 is CASTQTGLSEKLFF. In DNA, the CDR3 is TGTGCCAGCACCCAGACAGGGTTAAGTGAAAAACTGTTTTTT.